This note documents a single T cell receptor (beta chain) sequence. There is no known antigen for this receptor. Base qualities are not recorded, but no much larger clone differs from it by a single base. Reading the label with the study, this specimen's time point is: baseline before first vaccination. Vaccinee samples came from UK trials COV001 and COV002, including a single-blind randomized controlled phase 2/3 trial of AZD1222 (ChAdOx1 nCoV-19) in healthy adults. Trial participant PBMC samples were collected at day 0 and day 28 after the second dose for TCRbeta chain sequencing. These data belong to a study of T cell responses to AZD1222 COVID-19 vaccine (dated by TCRdb to the early 2020s). The study in broad terms: AZD1222 recipients given second doses at about 4 weeks or at about 12 weeks were pooled, since spike-specific TCR depth and breadth were not found to differ between the two schedules. TCR sequencing covered 233 trial participants: 200 to 210 given two doses of AZD1222 and 26 given two doses of MenACWY control vaccine. Trial participants were enrolled into age subgroups of 18-55, 56-69 and 70-plus years, which contained approximately 150, 30 and 60 TCR-sequenced participants, respectively. On the study overall, not on this receptor specifically: Participants were mostly white British and included more females than males, and it was suggested by the authors that clonal diversity may have been underestimated. CD4 TCRs associated with the vaccine covered the entire spike protein, and the dominant responses were in regions 160-218 and 743-854. After two AZD1222 doses, spike-specific TCR breadth and depth were significantly higher than at day 0 and than in MenACWY recipients. Reportedly, almost half of the unique spike-specific TCRs recognized epitopes lying outside the regions that are mutated in the B.1.351 and B.1.1.7 variants. Only five to seven AZD1222 recipients were SARS-CoV-2 seropositive at baseline, limiting conclusions about previously exposed vaccinees. Because no samples from the day 14 peak response were available, repertoires could be characterized only after the peak T cell response. The 56-69-year group was small, and its depth increase did not reach significance, likely because of low power.

The germline V gene (reference sequence) provides CDR1 MNHEY and CDR2 SMNVEV. The CDR3 has 16 amino acids, counting the end cysteine and phenylalanine. This entry keeps only the CDR3 DNA: 48 bases, framed from base 1. Trimming takes 2 bases from V and 3 bases from J, and the germline ends sit 17 bases apart. The CDR3 regions of human TCRbeta chains were subjected to immunosequencing. In the paper's pipeline: Repertoire TCRs were matched against a reference library of SARS-CoV-2-specific TCRs generated with the MIRA antigen-specificity platform. Breadth was defined as the fraction of unique TCRs that were SARS-CoV-2-associated. Depth was defined as the fraction of total T cells that were SARS-CoV-2-associated. Using the MIRA data, each spike-specific TCR was assigned both to the spike region to which the TCR was reactive and to a CD4 or CD8 class. Log10-transformed breadth and depth values were compared by one-way ANOVA with Sidak's multiple comparisons tests. TCRdb retrieved this table from immuneACCESS and kept in-frame rearrangements only. Not all clones are present; in checked studies, unresolved V genes account for under half, and no reason is known for the remainder. V, J and clone size were drawn from that table, and D and trimming were deduced from the DNA. This sample gives about 99,000 clones in total; roughly 92% of them show up just once. Roughly 12% of the sample is in the top ten clones.

The sequenced sample was peripheral blood, obtained on day 0 of AZD1222 vaccination. The chain links TRBV27 with TRBJ2-7; the D gene is possibly TRBD2, with 5 bases matching. This receptor was identified in an adult in good health. CDR3 protein: CASSLMVREMGYEQYF. In nucleotides, the sequence is TGTGCCAGCAGTTTAATGGTGAGGGAGATGGGCTACGAGCAGTACTTC.